This T cell receptor beta chain is from a study of blood T cell repertoires in COVID-19. Study-level information: The study drew acute and convalescent COVID-19 samples from the United States, Italy and Spain.

As processed by the authors: Scientists estimated how many nucleated cells there were by amplifying reference gene primers. Using immunoSEQ multiplex PCR, the repertoire was profiled, and TCRdb retains in-frame clones only, with some absent. V, J and clone size were drawn from that table, and D and trimming were deduced from the DNA. The data hold around 79,000 clones, with about 89% observed a single time. V was clipped by 0 bases and J by 6 bases, with 15 bases between them. The CDR3 is 15 amino acids. Germline values: CDR1 SGHTA, CDR2 FQGNSA. The chain recombines TRBV7-2 with TRBJ2-7; D might be TRBD2 (7 bases). This receptor was obtained from a man in his 70s with active or convalescent COVID-19. Sequencing input: peripheral blood. The CDR3 nucleotides read TGTGCCAGCAGCTTAGCGGGGCAGGGGAGGGGCGAGCAGTACTTC. Its protein is CASSLAGQGRGEQYF.